This T cell receptor (beta chain) was profiled in a study of shared clonotypes between healthy human individuals. The CDR3 contains 15 residues. Between the trimmed V and J ends, which lost 3 bases and 4 bases, there was a span of 16 bases. CDR1 SGDLS and CDR2 YYNGEE come from the germline V gene. Clones were read by immunoSEQ multiplex PCR, and TCRdb kept only the in-frame ones, dropping some. Among about 1.1 million clones, approximately 80% were seen once, and the ten largest hold over 0.8%. V usage is TRBV9 and J usage is TRBJ1-1, with D perhaps TRBD1 (5 bases). The specimen sequenced was memory CD4+ T cells from PBMCs. Subset defined: CD45RA-negative fraction. The TCR was taken from a young man in good health. Some clones in this sample may be carry-over from other donors' samples. The DNA of the CDR3 is TGTGCCAGCAGCGCCGCATCCCCCGGGACCACTGAAGCTTTCTTT. Translation: CASSAASPGTTEAFF.